These 10 T cell receptor beta chains originate from one sample sequenced in a study of read filtering for tumor transcriptome and immune sequencing (dated by TCRdb to between 2020 and 2021). These reads were obtained on an Illumina HiSeq 4000. TCR libraries were built from 400 to 450 ng RNA with the Immunoverse kit, using molecular barcoded adaptors covering alpha/delta and beta/gamma chains. Using fastp trimming at Q25 and MiXCR clonotype assembly, TCRdb reanalyzed the public sequencing data and kept in-frame beta chains. Duplicate CDR3 protein sequences are folded into a single record with the most common DNA and genes. Within this sample are 130,000 or so distinct CDR3 sequences, with less than 15% of them counted one time only. The ten top clones hold 7.5% to 10% of the sample. Source material: a population of CD138-negative cells sorted from bone marrow. The cell subset or site label for this specimen denotes: bone marrow mononuclear cells depleted of CD138+ plasma/myeloma cells by negative magnetic selection. All receptors derive from a donor older than 35 with multiple myeloma.

The sample holds many counts of this clonotype. V and J are TRBV20-1 and TRBJ2-2; D gene ambiguous. The germline CDR1 and CDR2 sequences are DFQATT and SNEGSKA (reference sequence). CDR3 size: 15 residues. V was clipped by 1 base and J by 1 base, with 10 bases between them. The CDR3 here is CSARALPKNTGELFF. The CDR3 nucleotides are TGCAGTGCTAGAGCCCTCCCGAAGAACACCGGGGAGCTGTTTTTT.

This clonotype was detected many times. The rearrangement uses TRBV5-1 and TRBJ2-2, with D uncertain. This CDR3 region has 14 residues. Deletions cut 0 bases from V and 6 bases from J, with 9 bases between. Germline V gene data show CDR1 as SGHRS and CDR2 as YFSETQ. CDR3 coding DNA: TGCGCCAGCAGCTTGGCCAAGGTGTCCGGGGAGCTGTTTTTT. Its protein product is CASSLAKVSGELFF.

To note about this clonotype: One base away lies a much larger clone, so this may be a sequencing read error. The chain carries TRBV29-1 and TRBJ2-2, with D perhaps matching TRBD1 (6 bases). The V end lost 8 bases, the J end lost 1 base, and 11 bases lay between the germline ends. Germline CDR1 is SQVTM and CDR2 is ANQGSEA. The CDR3 contains 13 residues. Here the CDR3 reads CSILQGNTGELFF. CDR3 nucleotides: TGCAGCATTTTACAGGGGAACACCGGGGAGCTGTTTTTT.

This clonotype has a count of ten or more. The genes are TRBV6-5 and TRBJ2-5; perhaps D is TRBD1 or TRBD2 (5 bases each). The germline V gene encodes CDR1 MNHEY and CDR2 SVGAGI. V was shortened by 5 bases and J by 3 bases, with 13 bases between the two germline ends. The CDR3 length is 14 residues. CDR3 in amino acids: CASSAFRGEETQYF. The DNA of the CDR3 is TGTGCCAGCAGTGCCTTTCGGGGCGAAGAGACCCAGTACTTC.

This clonotype was seen ten or more times. The V call is TRBV7-9, the J call TRBJ2-7; 10 bases align to TRBD2. This CDR3 has 14 amino acids. V lost 2 bases, J lost 5 bases, and 3 bases stayed unmatched. Germline V gene data show CDR1 as SEHNR and CDR2 as FQNEAQ (reference sequence). DNA for the CDR3: TGTGCCAGCAGCTTACTAGCGGGAGTTGACGAGCAGTACTTC. It is translated as CASSLLAGVDEQYF.

As for this clonotype: Since a much larger clone is just one base distant, this may be a read error. This chain links TRBV20-1 with TRBJ2-7; D tentatively fits TRBD1 or TRBD2 (5 bases each). CDR3 size: 18 residues. Germline CDR1 is DFQATT and CDR2 is SNEGSKA (reference sequence). The CDR3 region is CSTRDWGSGPTLSSEQYF. The CDR3 DNA is TGCAGTACTAGAGACTGGGGGAGTGGCCCTACTCTGTCCTCCGAGCAGTACTTC.

This clonotype has a count of ten or more. The rearrangement uses TRBV20-1 and TRBJ2-1; the D gene is possibly TRBD2 (5 bases). This CDR3 comprises 12 residues. Trimming removed 3 bases at V and 8 bases at J, with 11 bases between. In germline, CDR1 is DFQATT, CDR2 SNEGSKA (reference sequence). The CDR3 loop reads CSASEGDDEQFF. Written as DNA, the CDR3 is TGCAGTGCTAGTGAGGGAGACGATGAGCAGTTCTTC.

The chain links TRBV7-9 to TRBJ2-5, with D unresolved. Trimming removed 0 bases at V and 9 bases at J, with 11 bases between. Germline CDR1 is SEHNR and CDR2 is FQNEAQ (reference sequence). The CDR3 covers 13 residues. The CDR3 here is CASSLAGVESQYF. CDR3 sequence (DNA): TGTGCCAGCAGCTTAGCTGGGGTGGAGTCCCAGTACTTC.

This clonotype occurred many times. The chain is built from TRBV7-3 and TRBJ2-6; 8 bases align to TRBD1. Germline V gene data show CDR1 as SGHTA and CDR2 as FQGTGA. There are 14 residues in the CDR3. Trimming took 6 bases from V and 13 from J; bases not matched to a gene: 11. CDR3 bases: TGTGCCAGCAGGCGTCCCGGGACAGGCACGGTCCTGACTTTC. It is translated as CASRRPGTGTVLTF.

This clonotype was observed many times. This chain joins TRBV14 and TRBJ2-5; D is possibly TRBD1 or TRBD2 (5 bases each). The CDR3 is 16 amino acids. Germline CDR1 is SGHDN and CDR2 is FVKESK. V was clipped by 0 bases and J by 4 bases, with 15 bases between them. The CDR3 DNA reads as TGTGCCAGCAGCCAAGATCTAGCTGGTACAGGAGAGACCCAGTACTTC. It yields the protein CASSQDLAGTGETQYF.